The present entry profiles one TCR beta chain with its context. Its antigen is currently not known. Base qualities are not at hand, and no much larger clone is one base apart. The immunoSEQ Assay, a bias-controlled multiplex PCR, was used to amplify TCRbeta CDR3 regions from genomic DNA. Per the authors' processing: The number of nucleated cells in each sample was estimated by amplification of reference gene primers within the assay. To quantify the absolute abundance of each unique TCRbeta CDR3 rearrangement, sequence reads were collapsed and filtered. Productive Simpson clonality was computed per sample as the square root of Simpson's diversity index over productive rearrangements. TCRdb provides this immuneACCESS table in a form limited to in-frame rearrangements. Some clones are lacking; in checked studies, under half of them reflect an unresolved V gene, and why the rest are absent is not known. That table gives V, J and clone size, and the DNA gave D and trimming. The sample includes around 300,000 clones, with 70% to 90% observed a single time. The leading ten clones occupy 9.5% to 11% of the sample.

This entry is derived from a study of blood T cell repertoires in COVID-19 (dated by TCRdb to 2019 to 2021). Background on the whole study: The collaborator samples originated in the United States, Italy and Spain and spanned the acute and convalescent phases of COVID-19. The prospective study material was composed of cDNA or gDNA derived from T cells, B-cell-depleted T cells, or PBMCs. Deeply sampled blood TCRbeta repertoires from subjects exposed to, actively infected with, or recovered from COVID-19 were included in the dataset. The repertoires were made available in a free public database intended to serve as a resource for research on the immune response to SARS-CoV-2. Samples were obtained from the ongoing ImmuneRACE study (first 160 participants) and from over 1,000 subjects provided by 6 global collaborators. Sample metadata almost always included a de-identified subject ID, COVID-19 status, age in years and sex. HLA class I and class II types, where available, came from metadata supplied by the sample provider rather than from assay-based typing.

Including cysteine and phenylalanine, the CDR3 has 13 amino acids. Only the CDR3 part of the read is kept: 39 bases, read in frame from the first base. The junction shows trimming of 5 bases on V and 5 bases on J, and the gene matches do not reach 2 bases of it. According to the germline V gene (reference sequence), CDR1 reads MNHNY and CDR2 reads SVGAGI. General findings and caveats noted by the study authors: How much clinical and demographic metadata was included differed by source and by participant, and the metadata was provided uncurated.

Each collaborating institution followed its own protocols to collect whole blood in K2EDTA tubes. For TCRbeta analysis, collaborators shipped samples as frozen whole blood, isolated PBMCs, or DNA extracted from either of those sample types. The chain employs TRBV6-6 and TRBJ1-2, with 10 bases aligning to TRBD1. The TCR originated in an older woman with acute or convalescent COVID-19. The source material was peripheral blood. The base sequence is TGTGCCAGCAGTAGGGGACAGGGGTATGGCTACACCTTC. It translates as CASSRGQGYGYTF.